Listed below are T cell receptor beta chains from one sample, sequenced in a study of blood T cell repertoires in COVID-19. Method: immunoSEQ multiplex PCR; TCRdb's copy keeps in-frame clones and lacks some. The sample contains more than 250,000 clones, around 90% of which appear only once. Sequencing was carried out using PBMCs or T cells enriched from blood (not recorded which). Receptors originate from a middle-aged woman who had recovered from COVID-19. CDR3s leave out the opening cysteine and the closing phenylalanine or tryptophan. The D gene is left open where the match is weak. For some rows the clone size is stated as once, few or many, or as a class when expanded; others skip it.

J,size,V,D,CDR3
TRBJ1-6,.,TRBV28,.,ASSPVRDNSPLH
TRBJ1-5,.,TRBV7-2,.,ASTPTGGPQQPQH
TRBJ1-6,once,TRBV5-1,TRBD1,ASSLSPGQGNSPLH
TRBJ1-4,.,TRBV4-2,TRBD1,ASSQGQGVEEKLF
TRBJ2-7,.,TRBV28,TRBD2,ASSFGGRVYEQY
TRBJ1-6,.,TRBV30,TRBD1,AWSEGQGADSPLH
TRBJ2-5,.,TRBV18,TRBD2,ASSTTSGREETQY
TRBJ2-5,.,TRBV28,TRBD2,ASSQPGLAETQY
TRBJ2-1,once,TRBV28,TRBD2,ASPPSAGAPPTSGADEQF
TRBJ2-7,.,TRBV28,TRBD1,ASSSPDRGYEQY
TRBJ2-5,.,TRBV6-5,TRBD1,ASRDRAKETQY
TRBJ1-4,.,TRBV7-9,.,ASSPQGDLREKLF
TRBJ1-2,.,TRBV5-6,.,ASRAWGEHYGYT
TRBJ1-4,.,TRBV7-6,.,ASSLGGAYNEKLF
TRBJ2-3,.,TRBV5-4,TRBD2,ASSLDGLAGATQY
TRBJ2-7,.,TRBV6-6,.,ASSSISPHSYEQY
TRBJ2-3,.,TRBV5-1,TRBD2,ASSLPSGSSDTQY
TRBJ1-2,few,TRBV29-1,.,SAAPGQGYGYT
TRBJ2-1,few,TRBV5-1,TRBD2,ASSPTNSGTSRNEQF
TRBJ2-7,.,TRBV6-5,TRBD2,ASEGREGREQY
TRBJ1-5,.,TRBV25-1,TRBD1,ASSAGQGGNQPQH
TRBJ1-2,.,TRBV4-1,TRBD1,ASSQDVLRQGKSGYT
TRBJ2-7,.,TRBV7-2,.,ASSLSGQEYEQY
TRBJ2-5,.,TRBV7-7,.,ASSLGGEETQY
TRBJ2-1,once,TRBV27,TRBD2,ASRGGNNYNEQF